These T cell receptor beta chains were read from a single sample in a study of shared clonotypes between healthy human individuals. Data came from immunoSEQ multiplex PCR; TCRdb stores just in-frame clones and leaves some out. The sample consists of some 1.5 million clones, about 98% of them appearing once. The specimen was naive CD4+ T cells sorted from blood. These receptors were taken from a man aged 25-45 years in good health. Each CDR3 is given with its conserved first and last residue. Each record gives: D gene, clone size, V gene, J gene, CDR3 length, CDR3 protein, CDR3 DNA. The D gene is left open where the match is weak. For some rows the clone size is stated as once, few or many, or as a class when expanded; others skip it.

D: TRBD2; size: -; V: TRBV10-2; J: TRBJ2-1; length: 13; CDR3: CASSPRGGVEQFF; DNA: TGCGCCAGCAGTCCCCGCGGGGGGGTCGAGCAGTTCTTC
D: -; size: -; V: TRBV12-2; J: TRBJ2-3; length: 14; CDR3: CASRSGTKTDTQYF; DNA: TGTGCAAGTCGCTCCGGGACTAAGACAGATACGCAGTATTTT
D: -; size: -; V: TRBV5-1; J: TRBJ2-3; length: 16; CDR3: CASSSYGDVSTDTQYF; DNA: TGCGCCAGCAGCTCCTATGGGGACGTAAGCACAGATACGCAGTATTTT
D: -; size: -; V: TRBV4-1; J: TRBJ2-7; length: 15; CDR3: CASSQERARGSEQYF; DNA: TGCGCCAGCAGCCAAGAAAGGGCCAGGGGAAGCGAGCAGTACTTC
D: -; size: -; V: TRBV4-1; J: TRBJ2-1; length: 15; CDR3: CASSQELLSYNEQFF; DNA: TGCGCCAGCAGCCAAGAGCTCCTGAGCTACAATGAGCAGTTCTTC
D: -; size: -; V: TRBV10-3; J: TRBJ2-7; length: 12; CDR3: CAISESGYEQYF; DNA: TGTGCCATCAGTGAGTCAGGGTACGAGCAGTACTTC
D: -; size: -; V: TRBV11-3; J: TRBJ2-1; length: 15; CDR3: CASSLAPAGDNEQFF; DNA: TGTGCCAGCAGCTTAGCCCCGGCCGGGGACAATGAGCAGTTCTTC
D: -; size: -; V: TRBV18; J: TRBJ2-1; length: 16; CDR3: CASSPPRQQRDNEQFF; DNA: TGTGCCAGCTCACCACCCAGGCAACAGAGGGACAATGAGCAGTTCTTC
D: -; size: -; V: TRBV4-2; J: TRBJ2-1; length: 16; CDR3: CASSQELSSSYNEQFF; DNA: TGTGCCAGCAGCCAAGAATTGTCCAGCTCCTACAATGAGCAGTTCTTC
D: -; size: -; V: TRBV18; J: TRBJ1-5; length: 14; CDR3: CASSPAAVGQPQHF; DNA: TGTGCCAGCTCACCAGCGGCAGTGGGTCAGCCCCAGCATTTT
D: -; size: -; V: TRBV19; J: TRBJ1-1; length: 11; CDR3: CASRQASGAFF; DNA: TGTGCCAGTAGGCAGGCTTCAGGAGCTTTCTTT
D: -; size: -; V: TRBV20-1; J: TRBJ1-4; length: 11; CDR3: CSVTRGEKLFF; DNA: TGCAGTGTCACGAGGGGGGAAAAACTGTTTTTT
D: -; size: -; V: TRBV4-2; J: TRBJ2-7; length: 16; CDR3: CASSQEVGGSLHEQYF; DNA: TGTGCCAGCAGCCAAGAAGTAGGGGGGAGTCTCCACGAGCAGTACTTC
D: TRBD1; size: -; V: TRBV30; J: TRBJ2-1; length: 13; CDR3: CAWSLLTGRSSFF; DNA: TGTGCCTGGAGCTTGTTGACAGGGCGATCTTCGTTCTTC
D: -; size: -; V: TRBV6-5; J: TRBJ2-7; length: 14; CDR3: CASALGPTRYEQYF; DNA: TGTGCCAGCGCACTGGGACCTACAAGATACGAGCAGTACTTC
D: TRBD1; size: -; V: TRBV28; J: TRBJ1-1; length: 14; CDR3: CASSPGGTNTEAFF; DNA: TGTGCCAGCAGTCCAGGGGGCACGAACACTGAAGCTTTCTTT
D: TRBD1; size: -; V: TRBV18; J: TRBJ2-7; length: 16; CDR3: CASSPWGQGIANEQYF; DNA: TGTGCCAGCTCACCGTGGGGACAGGGAATTGCGAACGAGCAGTACTTC
D: -; size: once; V: TRBV5-1; J: TRBJ2-5; length: 15; CDR3: CASSLGLGGGETQYF; DNA: TGCGCCAGCAGCTTGGGACTAGGAGGGGGGGAGACCCAGTACTTC
D: TRBD2; size: -; V: TRBV6-1; J: TRBJ2-1; length: 22; CDR3: CASSEAVPFTSGRYSPYNEQFF; DNA: TGTGCCAGCAGTGAAGCGGTTCCGTTTACTAGCGGGAGGTACAGCCCATACAATGAGCAGTTCTTC
D: -; size: -; V: TRBV12-5; J: TRBJ1-2; length: 13; CDR3: CASGTGRTGGYTF; DNA: TGTGCTAGTGGTACCGGGCGTACGGGGGGCTACACCTTC
D: TRBD2; size: -; V: TRBV7-9; J: TRBJ2-4; length: 19; CDR3: CASSLAGTSAILAKNIQYF; DNA: TGTGCCAGCAGCTTAGCCGGGACTAGCGCTATCTTAGCCAAAAACATTCAGTACTTC
D: -; size: -; V: TRBV7-7; J: TRBJ2-1; length: 17; CDR3: CASRPWQGEVRFNEQFF; DNA: TGTGCCAGCAGACCGTGGCAGGGGGAGGTCCGTTTCAATGAGCAGTTCTTC
D: TRBD2; size: -; V: TRBV5-4; J: TRBJ2-1; length: 14; CDR3: CASSSGLDYNEQFF; DNA: TGTGCCAGCAGCTCCGGACTAGACTACAATGAGCAGTTCTTC
D: -; size: -; V: TRBV11-2; J: TRBJ1-2; length: 14; CDR3: CASSLSDSGGGYTF; DNA: TGTGCCAGCAGCTTATCTGACTCGGGCGGCGGCTACACCTTC
D: TRBD2; size: -; V: TRBV19; J: TRBJ2-7; length: 13; CDR3: CASRTSGSGEQYF; DNA: TGTGCCAGTAGGACTAGCGGGAGTGGCGAGCAGTACTTC
D: -; size: -; V: TRBV9; J: TRBJ1-2; length: 15; CDR3: CASSVFDRGRAGYTF; DNA: TGTGCCAGCAGCGTATTTGATCGGGGGCGGGCTGGCTACACCTTC
D: -; size: -; V: TRBV5-1; J: TRBJ2-2; length: 16; CDR3: CASSLVRTPNTGELFF; DNA: TGCGCCAGCAGCTTGGTGCGGACACCCAACACCGGGGAGCTGTTTTTT
D: TRBD1; size: -; V: TRBV7-2; J: TRBJ2-7; length: 14; CDR3: CASSLGTGLYEQYF; DNA: TGTGCCAGCAGCTTGGGGACAGGGCTTTACGAGCAGTACTTC
D: TRBD1; size: -; V: TRBV7-2; J: TRBJ2-7; length: 14; CDR3: CASSLRSGGYEQYF; DNA: TGTGCCAGCAGCTTAAGGTCAGGGGGCTACGAGCAGTACTTC
D: -; size: -; V: TRBV5-1; J: TRBJ2-7; length: 17; CDR3: CASSLGSGTWGSYEQYF; DNA: TGCGCCAGCAGCCTTGGATCGGGGACCTGGGGCTCCTACGAGCAGTACTTC